Below, one T cell receptor (beta chain) is given with its context. Its antigen is as yet unknown. CDR3 length: 19 residues. The trim removed 5 bases at V and 4 bases at J, leaving 21 bases unmatched. Germline lookup yields CDR1 MGHDK and CDR2 SYGVNS. The record originates from a study of metastatic and nonmetastatic thyroid tumors. Study-wide background: Repertoire data that came from the blood and tumor or nodule tissue of malignant and benign thyroid patients were compared. Regarding the study as a whole: In blood and tumor, TCR beta diversity was reportedly significantly higher in malignant thyroid tumors than in benign nodules.

Original data processing: The authors used CDR3 differences across clinicopathological groups to build a distant-metastasis classifier for papillary thyroid cancer. TCRdb redid the clone calls on the PCR reads using MiXCR. The V and J calls and clone size are TCRdb's, not the authors'. The sample holds fewer than 100,000 clones; about 15% are singletons and the top ten take 3.6%. All patients were treatment-naive before thyroid surgery. The gene calls are TRBV25-1 and TRBJ1-2; the match to TRBD1 covers 8 bases. Sequenced material: blood. The clonotype comes from a female donor with papillary thyroid cancer or a benign thyroid nodule (not recorded which). Some clones in this sample may be carry-over from other donors' samples. CDR3 sequence: CASSLLQDREGLASYGYTF. The CDR3 bases are TGTGCCAGCAGTCTCCTGCAGGACAGGGAAGGTTTGGCTAGCTATGGCTACACCTTC.